This T cell receptor beta chain was identified in a study of blood T cell repertoires in COVID-19. On the study more broadly: The cDNA or gDNA used as material had been derived from T cells, B-cell-depleted T cells, or PBMCs.

Here immunoSEQ multiplex PCR was the method, and the copy in TCRdb shows in-frame clones only, minus some. The sample yields 300,000 to 350,000 clones, more than 75% seen once. The CDR3 has 18 amino acids. Looked up from germline, CDR1 is MNHEY and CDR2 is SMNVEV (reference sequence). Trimming removed 8 bases at V and 0 bases at J, with 23 bases between. The clonotype was recovered from a woman aged 45 to 65 with COVID-19, enrolled during active disease. Source material: peripheral blood. The chain is built from TRBV27 and TRBJ1-3; D not certain. CDR3 sequence (DNA): TGTGCCAGCCTTTTGGAGAACCGGGAAGCCAACTCTGGAAACACCATATATTTT. This translates into CASLLENREANSGNTIYF.